This T cell receptor (beta chain) was recorded in a study of T-cell reconstitution after alpha-beta-depleted transplantation in children. CDR3 length equals 12 residues. J was trimmed by 8 bases and V by 5 bases; bases with no gene match: 6. Looked up from germline, CDR1 is DFQATT and CDR2 is SNEGSKA (reference sequence). A TCRbeta library incorporating unique molecular identifiers was prepared. From the PCR reads, TCRdb called clonotypes with MiXCR, one entry per CDR3 protein. The data hold hundreds of thousands of distinct CDR3 sequences, with around 12% observed a single time. This clonotype appeared many times.

The V gene is TRBV20-1, the J gene TRBJ1-5; the match to TRBD1 covers 7 bases. The sample here was PBMCs from the stem cell graft donor, taken from the stem cell graft. This clonotype was sampled from a human donor who donated a stem cell graft to a child with acute lymphoblastic leukemia. The CDR3 DNA sequence: TGCAGTGCTCGAAGGGGGCTGGAGCCCCAGCATTTT. It translates to CSARRGLEPQHF.